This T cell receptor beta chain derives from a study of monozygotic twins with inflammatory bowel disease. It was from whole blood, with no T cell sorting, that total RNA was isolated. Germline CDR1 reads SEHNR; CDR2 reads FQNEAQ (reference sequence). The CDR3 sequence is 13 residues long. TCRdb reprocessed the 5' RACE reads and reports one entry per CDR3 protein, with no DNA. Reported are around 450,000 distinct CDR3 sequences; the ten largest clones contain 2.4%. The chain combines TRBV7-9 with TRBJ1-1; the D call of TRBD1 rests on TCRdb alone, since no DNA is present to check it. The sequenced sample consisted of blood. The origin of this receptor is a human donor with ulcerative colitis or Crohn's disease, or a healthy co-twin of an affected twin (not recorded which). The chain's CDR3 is CASSLARTDEAFF.